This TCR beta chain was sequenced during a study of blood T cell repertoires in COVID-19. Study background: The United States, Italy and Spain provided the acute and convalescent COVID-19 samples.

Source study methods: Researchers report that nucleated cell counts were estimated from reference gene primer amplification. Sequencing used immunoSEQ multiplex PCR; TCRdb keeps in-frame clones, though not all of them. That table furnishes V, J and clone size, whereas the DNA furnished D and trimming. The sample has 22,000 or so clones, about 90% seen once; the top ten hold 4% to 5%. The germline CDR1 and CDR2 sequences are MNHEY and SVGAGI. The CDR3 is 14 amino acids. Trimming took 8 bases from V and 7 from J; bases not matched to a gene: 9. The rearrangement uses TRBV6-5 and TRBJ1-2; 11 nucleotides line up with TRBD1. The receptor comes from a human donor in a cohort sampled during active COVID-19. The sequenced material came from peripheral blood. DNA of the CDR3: TGTGCCAGCGGAGGACAGGGGGCTTTACGTGGCTACACCTTC. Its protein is CASGGQGALRGYTF.